This T cell receptor (beta chain) comes out of a study of blood T cell repertoires in COVID-19. Study background: From the United States, Italy and Spain came samples of acute and convalescent COVID-19. Nucleic acid was either cDNA or gDNA, and it came from T cells, B-cell-depleted T cells, or PBMCs.

The repertoire was sequenced with immunoSEQ multiplex PCR; TCRdb's copy has only in-frame clones and lacks some. The sample gives 230,000 or so clones, about 91% of which show up once; 2.5% is in the top ten. Trimming removed 4 bases from V and 8 bases from J, with 13 bases in between. This CDR3 is built from 14 residues. Looked up from germline, CDR1 is SGHNT and CDR2 is YYREEE (reference sequence). This chain uses TRBV5-4 with TRBJ1-6; no firm D call. This TCR derives from a woman aged 40 to 50 with acute COVID-19. The sequencing input was PBMCs or T cells enriched from blood (not recorded which). The CDR3 here is CASSTERRDSPLHF. In DNA, the CDR3 is TGTGCCAGCAGCACGGAAAGGAGGGATTCACCCCTCCACTTT.